The 17 T cell receptor beta chains in this list originate from one sample, sequenced in a study of T cells in localized non-small cell lung cancer. Profiled with immunoSEQ multiplex PCR; TCRdb holds only in-frame clones, not every one. The profile shows roughly 24,000 clones, about nine tenths of them singletons. Material: peripheral blood, obtained before any cancer treatment. These receptors all come from a man between 40 and 70 years old with stage I squamous cell lung carcinoma.

The V call is TRBV5-1, the J call TRBJ2-3; D remains ambiguous. Per germline, CDR1 SGHRS and CDR2 YFSETQ. The CDR3 runs 13 residues. V was shortened by 6 bases and J by 0 bases, with 8 bases between the two germline ends. CDR3 residues: CASMLTSTDTQYF. As DNA, the CDR3 is TGCGCCAGCATGCTGACAAGCACAGATACGCAGTATTTT.

The chain recombines TRBV27 with TRBJ1-2, with 9 bases fitting TRBD1. There are 16 residues in the CDR3. Germline CDR1 is MNHEY and CDR2 is SMNVEV (reference sequence). The V gene end was trimmed by 4 bases and the J gene end by 0 bases; junction bases not matched to a gene: 6. The CDR3 is CASSWGTGPTNYGYTF. CDR3 DNA: TGTGCCAGCAGTTGGGGGACAGGGCCCACTAACTATGGCTACACCTTC.

In regard to this clone: This is likely an artifact of a read error, given a far larger clone one base away. The sample holds other DNA sequences that translate to the same CDR3. The genes are TRBV7-9 and TRBJ1-2; the match to TRBD1 covers 10 bases. Germline CDR1 SEHNR, CDR2 FQNEAQ (reference sequence). With 5 bases clipped from V and 1 base from J, the junction kept 10 bases outside the gene matches. The CDR3 is made up of 17 amino acids. The CDR3 region is CASSKGTGATVNYGYTF. For the CDR3, the DNA is TGTGCCAGCAGCAAAGGGACAGGGGCCACCGTTAACTATGGCTACACCTTC.

This chain joins TRBV19 and TRBJ2-7; 9 nucleotides align to TRBD2. V trimming: 8 bases; J trimming: 0 bases; junction bases outside the gene matches: 5. CDR1 and CDR2 from the germline V gene are LNHDA and SQIVND (reference sequence). The CDR3 extends over 14 amino acids. CDR3 in amino acids: CASSLAGSSYEQYF. CDR3 DNA: TGTGCCAGTTCTCTAGCGGGGAGCTCCTACGAGCAGTACTTC.

The chain combines TRBV10-3 with TRBJ1-5; 7 nucleotides agree with TRBD1. V lost 4 bases, J lost 4 bases, and 4 bases stayed unmatched. The CDR3 is 14 amino acids. The germline V gene encodes CDR1 ENHRY and CDR2 SYGVKD. The CDR3 sequence: CAISGTRGNQPQHF. In DNA, the CDR3 is TGTGCCATCAGTGGGACCAGGGGGAATCAGCCCCAGCATTTT.

This clone came up once. The rearrangement uses TRBV9 and TRBJ2-7, with TRBD2 matching 8 bases. The junction had 8 bases not matched to a gene; V was cut back by 4 bases and J by 2 bases. Germline-derived CDR1 and CDR2 are SGDLS and YYNGEE. This CDR3 region has 15 residues. CDR3: CASSRQAGGTYEQYF. The CDR3 bases are TGTGCCAGCAGCCGGCAGGCGGGGGGCACCTACGAGCAGTACTTC.

The rearrangement joins TRBV2 to TRBJ2-6, with D hard to call. The CDR3 is made up of 15 amino acids. Germline CDR1 SNHLY, CDR2 FYNNEI. V gave up 8 bases and J gave up 2 bases, with 13 bases separating them. The CDR3 sequence: CASSKGSAGANVLTF. DNA of the CDR3: TGTGCCAGCTCTAAAGGGTCTGCTGGGGCCAACGTCCTGACTTTC. The full variable domain, in which reference TRBV2 and TRBJ2-6 provide the parts outside the CDR3, is EPEVTQTPSHQVTQMGQEVILRCVPISNHLYFYWYRQILGQKVEFLVSFYNNEISEKSEIFDDQFSVERPDGSNFTLKIRSTKLEDSAMYFCASSKGSAGANVLTFGAGSRLTVL.

This rearrangement joins TRBV2 to TRBJ1-1; a possible D gene is TRBD1 (5 bases). Germline loops: CDR1 SNHLY, CDR2 FYNNEI. The CDR3 runs 13 residues. V was clipped by 2 bases and J by 8 bases, with 12 bases between them. For the CDR3, the DNA is TGTGCCAGCAGTGAATTTGGGACGCGGGAAGCTTTCTTT. Amino acid sequence: CASSEFGTREAFF.

This chain joins TRBV19 and TRBJ1-5; 8 bases map to TRBD1. The ends lost 6 bases at V and 3 bases at J; junction bases unmatched: 10. This CDR3 comprises 16 residues. Germline V gene sequence: CDR1 LNHDA, CDR2 SQIVND (reference sequence). In DNA form, the CDR3 reads TGTGCCAGTAGAAACTCACCGGGACAGGACAATCAGCCCCAGCATTTT. Translated, it gives CASRNSPGQDNQPQHF.

The rearrangement joins TRBV2 to TRBJ2-4, with 11 bases fitting TRBD2. CDR3 size: 17 residues. V was pared by 4 bases and J by 1 base, with 6 bases of the junction left unmatched. Germline lookup yields CDR1 SNHLY and CDR2 FYNNEI. This CDR3 is CASSVASGGSAKNIQYF. The DNA of the CDR3 is TGTGCCAGCAGTGTGGCTAGCGGGGGGTCTGCCAAAAACATTCAGTACTTC.

This chain uses TRBV7-2 with TRBJ1-3; perhaps TRBD1 as D (5 bases). Germline-derived CDR1 and CDR2 are SGHTA and FQGNSA. This CDR3 has 15 amino acids. Trimming took off 4 bases at V and 5 bases at J, with 15 bases between the two ends. The CDR3 protein is CASSSLTDTRNTIYF. CDR3 nucleotide sequence: TGTGCCAGCAGCTCCCTGACAGATACTAGAAACACCATATATTTT.

This chain links TRBV23-1 with TRBJ2-3; tentative D call: TRBD2 (5 bases). TRBV23-1 is assigned to the ORF class and has an uncertain function. The V gene lost 4 bases and the J gene lost 0 bases, with 32 bases spanning the gap. The CDR3 runs to 22 residues. The CDR3 region has the DNA TGCGCCAGCAGTCCTCATCGACGTCCTCAGCGGACCAGCCCACGGAGCACAGATACGCAGTATTTT. Protein product: CASSPHRRPQRTSPRSTDTQYF.

The chain is built from TRBV7-9 and TRBJ1-5; no definite D call. The germline V gene encodes CDR1 SEHNR and CDR2 FQNEAQ (reference sequence). This CDR3 is built from 13 residues. The V end lost 5 bases, the J end lost 7 bases, and 12 bases lay between the germline ends. The CDR3 bases are TGTGCCAGCAGCGCGACGAGGAACCAGCCCCAGCATTTT. Amino acid sequence: CASSATRNQPQHF.

The V and J genes are TRBV7-2 and TRBJ1-4; D is perhaps TRBD1 (5 bases). This CDR3 region has 15 residues. Germline CDR1 reads SGHTA; CDR2 reads FQGNSA. Trimming took off 2 bases at V and 3 bases at J, with 10 bases between the two ends. The CDR3 is CASSLRRGANEKLFF. The CDR3 DNA reads as TGTGCCAGCAGCTTACGAAGGGGAGCTAATGAAAAACTGTTTTTT.

V and J are TRBV19 and TRBJ2-3; 10 bases agree with TRBD2. The CDR3 consists of 19 residues. Germline V gene sequence: CDR1 LNHDA, CDR2 SQIVND (reference sequence). Losses at the gene ends were 5 bases for V and 0 bases for J; bases not matched to a gene: 14. The CDR3 sequence is CASSPSSGGNGYSTDTQYF. As DNA, the CDR3 is TGTGCCAGTAGTCCGTCTAGCGGGGGTAACGGCTATAGCACAGATACGCAGTATTTT.

The V gene is TRBV7-6, the J gene TRBJ2-6; weak D call: TRBD1 (6 bases). Trimming took off 1 base at V and 1 base at J, with 14 bases between the two ends. Germline loops: CDR1 SGHVS, CDR2 FNYEAQ. The CDR3 contains 18 residues. CDR3 in DNA: TGTGCCAGCAGCTTAGGGCCCCAGAGGGGGTCTGGGGCCAACGTCCTGACTTTC. As protein: CASSLGPQRGSGANVLTF.

The chain combines TRBV28 with TRBJ1-4; the D gene is possibly TRBD1 (5 bases). With 4 bases removed from V and 3 bases from J, the gap between germline ends came to 12 bases. The CDR3 spans 15 residues. The germline V gene encodes CDR1 MDHEN and CDR2 SYDVKM. CDR3 coding DNA: TGTGCCAGCAGTTCCCCACGACAGTCTAATGAAAAACTGTTTTTT. Its protein product is CASSSPRQSNEKLFF. Based on the CDR3 plus reference TRBV28 and TRBJ1-4, the full variable domain is DVKVTQSSRYLVKRTGEKVFLECVQDMDHENMFWYRQDPGLGLRLIYFSYDVKMKEKGDIPEGYSVSREKKERFSLILESASTNQTSMYLCASSSPRQSNEKLFFGSGTQLSVL.